This T cell receptor (beta chain) came from a study of shared clonotypes between healthy human individuals. Researchers ran the assay at a deep level. Generated by immunoSEQ multiplex PCR, the TCRdb table keeps only in-frame clones and is missing some. The sample has 1.5 million to 2.5 million clones, 85% to 95% seen once; the top ten hold roughly 1.2%. CD45RO-negative cells were positively selected for CCR7, leaving out terminally differentiated effector memory CD45RA+ cells. CDR3 length equals 14 residues. V trimming: 10 bases; J trimming: 1 base; junction bases outside the gene matches: 6. Germline V gene lookup returns CDR1 MDHEN and CDR2 SYDVKM.

The sequence derives from a man aged 18 to 35 in good health. The chain has TRBV28 and TRBJ1-5; 8 nucleotides match TRBD1. The source material was naive CD8+ T cells sorted from blood. The DNA for the CDR3 is TGTGCCACCGGGCAGGGGGCAAGCAATCAGCCCCAGCATTTT. This encodes CATGQGASNQPQHF. The full variable domain, rest sourced from reference TRBV28 and TRBJ1-5, is DVKVTQSSRYLVKRTGEKVFLECVQDMDHENMFWYRQDPGLGLRLIYFSYDVKMKEKGDIPEGYSVSREKKERFSLILESASTNQTSMYLCATGQGASNQPQHFGDGTRLSIL.